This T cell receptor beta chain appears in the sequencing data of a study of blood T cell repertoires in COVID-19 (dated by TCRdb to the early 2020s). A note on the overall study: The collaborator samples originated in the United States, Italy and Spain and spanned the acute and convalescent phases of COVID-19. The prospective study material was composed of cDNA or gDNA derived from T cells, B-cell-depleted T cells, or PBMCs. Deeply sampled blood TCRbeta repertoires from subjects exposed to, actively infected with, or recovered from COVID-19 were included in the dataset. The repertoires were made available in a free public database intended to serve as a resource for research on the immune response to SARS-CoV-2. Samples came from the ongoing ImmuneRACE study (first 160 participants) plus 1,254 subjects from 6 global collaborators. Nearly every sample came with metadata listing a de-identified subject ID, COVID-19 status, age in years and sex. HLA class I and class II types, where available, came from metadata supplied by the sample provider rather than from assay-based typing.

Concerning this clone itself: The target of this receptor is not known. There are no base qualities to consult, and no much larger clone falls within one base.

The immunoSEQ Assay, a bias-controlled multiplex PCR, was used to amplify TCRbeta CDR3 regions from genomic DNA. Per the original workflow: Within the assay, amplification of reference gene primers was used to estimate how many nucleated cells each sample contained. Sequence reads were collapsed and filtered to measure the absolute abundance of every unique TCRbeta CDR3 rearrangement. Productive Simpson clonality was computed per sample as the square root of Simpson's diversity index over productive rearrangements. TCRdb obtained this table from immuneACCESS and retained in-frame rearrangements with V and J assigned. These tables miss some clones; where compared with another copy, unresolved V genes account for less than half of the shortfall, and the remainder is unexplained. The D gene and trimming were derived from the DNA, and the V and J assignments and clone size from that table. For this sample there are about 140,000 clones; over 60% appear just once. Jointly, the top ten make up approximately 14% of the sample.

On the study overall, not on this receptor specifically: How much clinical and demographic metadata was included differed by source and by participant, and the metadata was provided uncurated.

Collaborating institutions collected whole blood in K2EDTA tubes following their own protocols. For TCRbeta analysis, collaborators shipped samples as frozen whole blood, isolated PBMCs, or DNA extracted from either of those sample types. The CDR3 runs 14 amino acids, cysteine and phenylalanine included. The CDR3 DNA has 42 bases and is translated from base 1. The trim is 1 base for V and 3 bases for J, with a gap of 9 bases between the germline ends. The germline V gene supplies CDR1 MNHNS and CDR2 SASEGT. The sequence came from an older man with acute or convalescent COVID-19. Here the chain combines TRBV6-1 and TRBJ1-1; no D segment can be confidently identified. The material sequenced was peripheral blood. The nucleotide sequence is TGTGCCAGCAGTGAAGTAGAGGTATACACTGAAGCTTTCTTT. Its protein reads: CASSEVEVYTEAFF.